The 4 T cell receptor beta chains presented below share a single source sample, sequenced in a study of molecular identifiers for immune sequencing clone quantification. A single record per CDR3 protein comes from TCRdb applying MiXCR to the PCR reads. The sample includes around 300,000 distinct CDR3 sequences, 24% of them seen just once. Sequencing input: naive CD8+ T cells from blood, with Jurkat cell RNA spiked in. This sample's subset: FACS-sorted CD8+CD4-CCR7+CD45RA+ naive T cells. The receptors originated from a human donor in good health. Some libraries in this study had Jurkat cell RNA spiked in.

This clonotype showed up just once. One base away lies a much larger clone, so this may be a sequencing read error. This chain links TRBV7-9 with TRBJ2-5; D not certain. This CDR3 is 14 amino acids long. Germline CDR1 and CDR2: SEHNR and FQNEAQ (reference sequence). CDR3 DNA: TGTGCCTGCAGCGCAGGACGCTACCAAGAGACCCAGTACTTC. As protein: CACSAGRYQETQYF. Full variable domain (rest looked up from reference TRBV7-9 and TRBJ2-5): DTGVSQNPRHKITKRGQNVTFRCDPISEHNRLYWYRQTLGQGPEFLTYFQNEAQLEKSRLLSDRFSAERPKGSFSTLEIQRTEQGDSAMYLCACSAGRYQETQYFGPGTRLLVL.

The sample holds many counts of this clonotype. The chain is built from TRBV7-9 and TRBJ2-4; TRBD1 is a possible D gene (5 bases). The CDR3 is 15 amino acids. The V gene's germline CDR1 is SEHNR and CDR2 FQNEAQ (reference sequence). V shed 0 bases and J shed 8 bases, with 14 bases lying between them. In DNA form, the CDR3 reads TGTGCCAGCAGCTTAGCATGGGGCCCTGAGGACATTCAGTACTTC. Translated, it gives CASSLAWGPEDIQYF.

Comment on this clonotype: A much larger clonotype is one base distant, so this may be a read error. J is TRBJ2-3 and V is TRBV23-1; weak D call: TRBD1 (6 bases). TRBV23-1 is treated as an ORF (open reading frame) with a function not yet certain. The CDR3 has 16 residues. V lost 6 bases to trimming and J lost 2 bases, with 18 bases between them. CDR3 region: CASRQTGCIYTDTQYF. In DNA, the CDR3 is TGCGCCAGCAGACAAACAGGGTGCATATACACAGATACGCAGTATTTT.

V and J are TRBV7-8 and TRBJ1-1, with D unresolved. CDR1 is SGHVS, CDR2 FQNEAQ, per germline. V lost 2 bases and J 0 bases, leaving 7 bases between the germline ends. The CDR3 is made up of 14 amino acids. CDR3 protein: CASSLKDLNTEAFF. In DNA, the CDR3 is TGTGCCAGCAGCTTAAAAGACCTGAACACTGAAGCTTTCTTT.